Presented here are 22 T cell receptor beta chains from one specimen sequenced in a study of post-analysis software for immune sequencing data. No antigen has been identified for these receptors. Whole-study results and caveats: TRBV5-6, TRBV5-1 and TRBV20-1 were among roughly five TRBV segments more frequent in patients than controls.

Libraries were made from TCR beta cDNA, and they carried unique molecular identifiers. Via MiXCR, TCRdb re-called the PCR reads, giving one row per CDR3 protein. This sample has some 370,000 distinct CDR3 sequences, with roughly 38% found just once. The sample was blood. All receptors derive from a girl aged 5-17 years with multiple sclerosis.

CDR3: CASSQEGQSRLYEQYF. The CDR3 DNA is TGCGCCAGCAGCCAAGAAGGACAGAGTAGGCTCTACGAGCAGTACTTC. This chain connects TRBV4-1 to TRBJ2-7, with TRBD1 as a possible D gene (6 bases). Germline CDR1 is MGHRA and CDR2 is YSYEKL. CDR3 length: 16 residues. Trimming shortened V by 0 bases and J by 3 bases, and 15 bases separated the two germline ends.

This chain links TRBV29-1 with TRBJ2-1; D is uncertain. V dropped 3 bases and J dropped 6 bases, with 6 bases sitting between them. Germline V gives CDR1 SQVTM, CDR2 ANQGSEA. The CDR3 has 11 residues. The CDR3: CSVEMGNEQFF. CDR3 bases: TGCAGCGTTGAGATGGGCAATGAGCAGTTCTTC.

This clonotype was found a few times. The CDR3 reads CASSVLAPRDEQYF. CDR3 bases: TGCGCCAGCAGCGTACTAGCGCCACGGGACGAGCAGTACTTC. The rearrangement links TRBV5-1 to TRBJ2-4; 7 bases are shared with TRBD2. The DNA matches TRBJ2-7 better at its end, which makes the J call doubtful. From germline, CDR1 is SGHRS and CDR2 YFSETQ. This CDR3 contains 14 residues.

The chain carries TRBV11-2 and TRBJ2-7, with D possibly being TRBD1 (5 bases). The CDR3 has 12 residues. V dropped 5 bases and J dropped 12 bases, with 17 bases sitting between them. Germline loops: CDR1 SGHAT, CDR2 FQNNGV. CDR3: CASSRAAGSPYF. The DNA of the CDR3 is TGTGCCAGCAGCCGCGCGGCAGGGTCGCCGTACTTC.

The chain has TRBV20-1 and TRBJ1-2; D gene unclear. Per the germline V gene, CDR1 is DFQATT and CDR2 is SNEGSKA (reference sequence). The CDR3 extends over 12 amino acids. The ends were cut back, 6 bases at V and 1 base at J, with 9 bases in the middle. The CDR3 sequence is CSARGDNYGYTF. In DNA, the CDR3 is TGCAGTGCCCGGGGAGATAACTATGGCTACACCTTC.

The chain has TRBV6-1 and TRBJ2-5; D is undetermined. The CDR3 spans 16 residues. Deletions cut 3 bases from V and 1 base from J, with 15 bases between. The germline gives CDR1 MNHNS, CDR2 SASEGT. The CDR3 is CASSESARYPQETQYF. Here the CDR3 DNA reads TGTGCCAGCAGTGAGTCTGCCAGATACCCCCAAGAGACCCAGTACTTC.

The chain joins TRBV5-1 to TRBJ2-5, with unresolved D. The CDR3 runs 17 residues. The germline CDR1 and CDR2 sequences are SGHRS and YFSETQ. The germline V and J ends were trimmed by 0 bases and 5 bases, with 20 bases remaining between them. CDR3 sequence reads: CASSLAGFWYGLETQYF. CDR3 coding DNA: TGCGCCAGCAGCTTGGCGGGTTTCTGGTACGGCTTGGAGACCCAGTACTTC.

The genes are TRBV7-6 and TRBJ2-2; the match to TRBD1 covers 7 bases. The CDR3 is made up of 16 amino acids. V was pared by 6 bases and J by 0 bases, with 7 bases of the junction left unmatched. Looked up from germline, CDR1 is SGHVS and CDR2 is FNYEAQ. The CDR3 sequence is CASRLSGTANTGELFF. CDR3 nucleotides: TGTGCCAGCAGGTTATCCGGGACAGCGAACACCGGGGAGCTGTTTTTT.

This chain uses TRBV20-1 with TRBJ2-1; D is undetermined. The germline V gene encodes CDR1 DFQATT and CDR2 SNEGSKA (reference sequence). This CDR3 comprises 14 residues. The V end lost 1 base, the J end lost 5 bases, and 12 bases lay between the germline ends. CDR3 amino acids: CSARAPLTHNEQFF. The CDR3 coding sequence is TGCAGTGCTAGAGCTCCCCTCACACACAATGAGCAGTTCTTC.

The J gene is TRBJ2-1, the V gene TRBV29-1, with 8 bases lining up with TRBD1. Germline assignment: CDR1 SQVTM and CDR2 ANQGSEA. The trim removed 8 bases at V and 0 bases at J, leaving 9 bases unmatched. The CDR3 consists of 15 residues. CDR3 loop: CSILTGAGSYNEQFF. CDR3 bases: TGCAGCATCTTGACAGGGGCCGGCTCCTACAATGAGCAGTTCTTC.

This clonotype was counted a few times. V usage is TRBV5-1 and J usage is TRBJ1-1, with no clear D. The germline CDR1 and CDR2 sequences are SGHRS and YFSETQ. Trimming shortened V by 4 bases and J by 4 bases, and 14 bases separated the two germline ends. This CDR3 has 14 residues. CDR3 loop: CASSNQRVGTEAFF. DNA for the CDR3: TGCGCCAGCAGCAATCAGAGGGTTGGCACTGAAGCTTTCTTT.

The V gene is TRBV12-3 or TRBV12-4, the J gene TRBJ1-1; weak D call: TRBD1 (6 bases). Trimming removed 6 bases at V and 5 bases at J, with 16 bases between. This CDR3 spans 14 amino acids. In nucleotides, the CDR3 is TGTGCCAGCAGCCCGGAGACAGGAAGGACTGAAGCTTTCTTT. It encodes CASSPETGRTEAFF.

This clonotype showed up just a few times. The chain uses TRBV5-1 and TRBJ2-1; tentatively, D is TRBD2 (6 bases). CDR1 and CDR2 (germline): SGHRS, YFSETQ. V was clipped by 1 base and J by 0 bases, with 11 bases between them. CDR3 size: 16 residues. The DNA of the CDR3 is TGCGCCAGCAGCTTGACGGCCGGGGGCTCCTACAATGAGCAGTTCTTC. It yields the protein CASSLTAGGSYNEQFF. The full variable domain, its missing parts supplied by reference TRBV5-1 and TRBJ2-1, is KAGVTQTPRYLIKTRGQQVTLSCSPISGHRSVSWYQQTPGQGLQFLFEYFSETQRNKGNFPGRFSGRQFSNSRSEMNVSTLELGDSALYLCASSLTAGGSYNEQFFGPGTRLTVL.

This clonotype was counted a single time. Here the CDR3 DNA reads TGTGCCAGCACCGAATGGGGGGGCGCGTCAAACTATGGCTACACCTTC. Encoded protein: CASTEWGGASNYGYTF. The chain carries TRBV6-6 and TRBJ1-2; TRBD1 might be the D (6 bases). V lost 7 bases, J lost 2 bases, and 20 bases lay in between. The germline V gene encodes CDR1 MNHNY and CDR2 SVGAGI (reference sequence). The length of the CDR3 is 16 residues.

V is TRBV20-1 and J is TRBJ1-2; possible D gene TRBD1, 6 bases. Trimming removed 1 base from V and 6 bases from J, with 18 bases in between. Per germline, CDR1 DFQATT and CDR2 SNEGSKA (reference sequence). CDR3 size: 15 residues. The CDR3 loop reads CSARAKGGRWDGYTF. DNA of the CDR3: TGCAGTGCTAGAGCTAAGGGGGGGCGTTGGGATGGCTACACCTTC.

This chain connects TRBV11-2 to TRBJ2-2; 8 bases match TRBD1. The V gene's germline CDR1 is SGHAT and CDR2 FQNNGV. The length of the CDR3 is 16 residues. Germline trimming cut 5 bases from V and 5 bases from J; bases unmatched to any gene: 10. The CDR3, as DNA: TGTGCCAGCAGCGCTCATGCAACAGGGGGGACCGGGGAGCTGTTTTTT. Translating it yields CASSAHATGGTGELFF.

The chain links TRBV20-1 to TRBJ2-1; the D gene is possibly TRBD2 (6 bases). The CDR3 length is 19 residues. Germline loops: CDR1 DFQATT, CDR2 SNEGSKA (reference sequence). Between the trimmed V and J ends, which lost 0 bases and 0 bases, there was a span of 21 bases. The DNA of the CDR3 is TGCAGTGCTAGAGATTGGGGGGACCGAGGGGTTAGCTCCTACAATGAGCAGTTCTTC. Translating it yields CSARDWGDRGVSSYNEQFF.

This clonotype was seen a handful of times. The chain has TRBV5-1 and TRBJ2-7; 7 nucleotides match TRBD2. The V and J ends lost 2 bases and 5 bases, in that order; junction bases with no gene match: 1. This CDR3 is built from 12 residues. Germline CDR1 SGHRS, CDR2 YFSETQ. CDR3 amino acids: CASSFRGDEQYF. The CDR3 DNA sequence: TGCGCCAGCAGCTTCCGGGGGGACGAGCAGTACTTC.

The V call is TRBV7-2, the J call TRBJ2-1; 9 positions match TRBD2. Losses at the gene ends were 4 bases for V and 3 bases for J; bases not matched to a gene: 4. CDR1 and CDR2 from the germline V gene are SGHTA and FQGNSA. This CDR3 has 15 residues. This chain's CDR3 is CASSWAGGFYNEQFF. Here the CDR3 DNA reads TGTGCCAGCAGCTGGGCGGGGGGGTTCTACAATGAGCAGTTCTTC.

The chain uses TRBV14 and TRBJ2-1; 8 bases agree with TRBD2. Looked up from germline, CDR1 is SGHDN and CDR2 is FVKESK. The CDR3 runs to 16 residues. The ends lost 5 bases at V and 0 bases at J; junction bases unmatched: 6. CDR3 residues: CASSRAGVISYNEQFF. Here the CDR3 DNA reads TGTGCCAGCAGCAGAGCGGGGGTTATCTCCTACAATGAGCAGTTCTTC. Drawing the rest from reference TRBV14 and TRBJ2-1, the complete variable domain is EAGVTQFPSHSVIEKGQTVTLRCDPISGHDNLYWYRRVMGKEIKFLLHFVKESKQDESGMPNNRFLAERTGGTYSTLKVQPAELEDSGVYFCASSRAGVISYNEQFFGPGTRLTVL.

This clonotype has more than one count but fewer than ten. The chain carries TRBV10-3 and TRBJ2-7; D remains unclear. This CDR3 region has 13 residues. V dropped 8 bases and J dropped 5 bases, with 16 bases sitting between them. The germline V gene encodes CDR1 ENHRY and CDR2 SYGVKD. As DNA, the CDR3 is TGTGCCATCTCCGCCGGGCAGAGACACGAGCAGTACTTC. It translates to CAISAGQRHEQYF.

The CDR3 DNA reads TGTGCCAGCAGCCCCCGGGCAGGGGAAGGCTACACCTTC. Translating gives CASSPRAGEGYTF. The genes are TRBV14 and TRBJ1-2, with a possible D match to TRBD1 (6 bases). V was trimmed by 4 bases and J by 8 bases, leaving 14 bases between them. The CDR3 has 13 residues. Germline V CDR1 and CDR2: SGHDN, FVKESK.